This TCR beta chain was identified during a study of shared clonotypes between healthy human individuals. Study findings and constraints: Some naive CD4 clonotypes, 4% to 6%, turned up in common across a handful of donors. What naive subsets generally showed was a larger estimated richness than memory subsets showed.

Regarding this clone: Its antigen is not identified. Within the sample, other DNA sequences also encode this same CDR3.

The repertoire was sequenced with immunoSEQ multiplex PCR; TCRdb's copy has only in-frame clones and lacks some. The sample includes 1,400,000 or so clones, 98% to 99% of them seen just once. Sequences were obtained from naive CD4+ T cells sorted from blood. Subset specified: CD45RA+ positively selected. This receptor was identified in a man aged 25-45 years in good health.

The CDR3: CASSLGGNYGYTF. The CDR3 DNA sequence: TGTGCCAGCAGCTTAGGAGGGAACTATGGCTACACCTTC. This chain connects TRBV11-2 to TRBJ1-2; the D is unclear. V was pared by 1 base and J by 2 bases, with 5 bases between. The length of the CDR3 is 13 residues. Germline V gene sequence: CDR1 SGHAT, CDR2 FQNNGV.